One sample yielded the 24 T cell receptor beta chains listed below, sequenced in a study of shared clonotypes between healthy human individuals. The method was immunoSEQ multiplex PCR; TCRdb's version includes in-frame clones alone and lacks a portion of them. The sample consists of approximately 2,200,000 clones, 85% to 95% of them appearing once. Positively selected for CCR7, the CD45RO-negative cells used as naive CD8 cells excluded terminally differentiated effector memory CD45RA+ cells. The sample taken for sequencing was naive CD8+ T cells from PBMCs. All receptors derive from a man aged 18 to 29 in good health. Some clones in this sample may be carry-over from other donors' samples.

The chain has TRBV11-2 and TRBJ1-1; D is unresolved. Germline V CDR1 and CDR2: SGHAT, FQNNGV. Trimming stripped 4 bases from V and 5 bases from J, with 5 bases between. The length of the CDR3 is 11 residues. CDR3 nucleotide sequence: TGTGCCAGCAGCTCGAGGACTGAAGCTTTCTTT. It yields the protein CASSSRTEAFF.

V and J are TRBV5-8 and TRBJ1-5; D unresolved. The germline V and J ends were trimmed by 0 bases and 6 bases, with 16 bases remaining between them. The germline CDR1 and CDR2 sequences are SGHTS and YDEGEE. The CDR3 length is 16 residues. The CDR3 DNA follows: TGTGCCAGCAGCTTGGGTTGGGCCCTGGGTAGTCAGCCCCAGCATTTT. Residues: CASSLGWALGSQPQHF.

The rearrangement uses TRBV28 and TRBJ1-1; D might be TRBD1 (5 bases). CDR3 length: 14 amino acids. Trimming removed 2 bases from V and 4 bases from J, with 11 bases in between. The germline V gene encodes CDR1 MDHEN and CDR2 SYDVKM. The CDR3: CASSLGFGATEAFF. CDR3 in DNA: TGTGCCAGCAGTTTAGGGTTTGGGGCCACTGAAGCTTTCTTT.

In this sample, this clone turned up once. At the DNA level, this CDR3 is encoded by other sequences in the same sample as well. The chain combines TRBV10-3 with TRBJ1-5; D unresolved. The CDR3 is 13 residues long. V was clipped by 2 bases and J by 3 bases, with 5 bases between them. Germline V gene sequence: CDR1 ENHRY, CDR2 SYGVKD. CDR3 sequence: CAISEGNNQPQHF. CDR3 DNA: TGTGCCATCAGTGAGGGGAACAATCAGCCCCAGCATTTT.

This chain uses TRBV16 with TRBJ2-7; the D is unclear. Germline V gene sequence: CDR1 KGHSY, CDR2 FQNENV. This CDR3 region has 14 residues. V was shortened by 0 bases and J by 3 bases, with 9 bases between the two germline ends. The CDR3 region has the DNA TGTGCCAGCAGCCAATCGGGAAGGTACTACGAGCAGTACTTC. It codes for CASSQSGRYYEQYF.

This clone has just one count. This chain uses TRBV30 with TRBJ2-7; maybe TRBD2 (5 bases). This CDR3 contains 14 residues. V lost 4 bases, J lost 3 bases, and 16 bases lay in between. Germline V gives CDR1 GTSNPN, CDR2 SVGIG (reference sequence). The CDR3 bases are TGTGCCTGGACCTCCCGGCGGGTCGGCTACGAGCAGTACTTC. As protein: CAWTSRRVGYEQYF.

The V call is TRBV7-9, the J call TRBJ2-1; the D is unclear. CDR1 SEHNR and CDR2 FQNEAQ come from the germline V gene (reference sequence). The CDR3 runs to 14 residues. V was shortened by 6 bases and J by 2 bases, with 11 bases between the two germline ends. The CDR3 region is CASRWADPYNEQFF. The CDR3 nucleotides read TGTGCCAGCAGATGGGCAGATCCCTACAATGAGCAGTTCTTC.

This clone was recorded only once. DNA for the CDR3: TGTGCCAGCAGAAAGAGGATCGGCAATCAGCCCCAGCATTTT. Its protein product is CASRKRIGNQPQHF. The chain carries TRBV27 and TRBJ1-5; D unresolved. Germline CDR1 and CDR2: MNHEY and SMNVEV (reference sequence). V was pared by 6 bases and J by 2 bases, with 11 bases between. The CDR3 is 14 residues long.

In this sample, this clone turned up a few times. Other DNA sequences within the sample encode an identical CDR3. This chain links TRBV7-6 with TRBJ2-7; D call uncertain. The germline V gene has CDR1 SGHVS and CDR2 FNYEAQ. The CDR3 has 12 residues. V was pared by 1 base and J by 3 bases, with 4 bases between. The CDR3 is CASSLVGYEQYF. The CDR3 DNA reads TGTGCCAGCAGCTTAGTGGGCTACGAGCAGTACTTC.

Concerning this clone: Other DNA sequences in the sample encode the same CDR3. The V call is TRBV7-9, the J call TRBJ2-7, with 10 bases lining up with TRBD1. Germline V gene lookup returns CDR1 SEHNR and CDR2 FQNEAQ (reference sequence). J gave up 7 bases and V 5 bases, and 5 bases lay outside the gene matches. CDR3 length: 13 amino acids. The CDR3 loop is CASSDRDRGEQYF. In DNA, the CDR3 is TGTGCCAGCAGCGACCGGGACAGGGGAGAGCAGTACTTC.

This chain links TRBV11-1 with TRBJ1-2; D may be TRBD1 (5 bases). V was cut by 4 bases and J by 6 bases, with 15 bases left in between. The V gene's germline CDR1 is SGHAT and CDR2 FQDESV (reference sequence). The length of the CDR3 is 14 residues. The CDR3 is CASSSPWGGDGYTF. The CDR3 coding sequence is TGTGCCAGCAGCTCGCCCTGGGGAGGGGATGGCTACACCTTC.

In its sample, this clone was seen a few times. The J gene is TRBJ1-2, the V gene TRBV2; 7 nucleotides match TRBD1. J was trimmed by 4 bases and V by 0 bases; bases with no gene match: 8. The CDR3 is 16 residues long. Germline values: CDR1 SNHLY, CDR2 FYNNEI. Here the CDR3 DNA reads TGTGCCAGCAGTGAAGCGTTCGGACAGGACTTCTATGGCTACACCTTC. This translates into CASSEAFGQDFYGYTF.

The rearrangement uses TRBV6-4 and TRBJ2-2, with 7 positions matching TRBD1. Germline CDR1 is MRHNA and CDR2 is SNTAGT. V shed 0 bases, J shed 8 bases, and the junction held 12 bases outside the gene matches. The CDR3 sequence is 17 residues long. CDR3 nucleotides: TGTGCCAGCAGTGACTCGTTTCGGGACAGATCTCAGGGGGAGCTGTTTTTT. Encoded protein: CASSDSFRDRSQGELFF.

The gene calls are TRBV5-1 and TRBJ2-3, with D uncertain. The V gene lost 6 bases and the J gene lost 5 bases, with 13 bases spanning the gap. CDR1 is SGHRS and CDR2 is YFSETQ in the germline V gene. This CDR3 contains 13 residues. Written as DNA, the CDR3 is TGCGCCAGCAACAAAGGGCCAAGAGATACGCAGTATTTT. Encoded protein: CASNKGPRDTQYF.

This chain connects TRBV4-1 to TRBJ2-7; the match to TRBD2 covers 7 bases. The V gene's germline CDR1 is MGHRA and CDR2 YSYEKL. Trimming removed 2 bases from V and 2 bases from J; junction bases left unmatched: 6. There are 15 residues in the CDR3. The DNA of the CDR3 is TGCGCCAGCAGCCAAAGGCCTAGCGGACCCTACGAGCAGTACTTC. Protein: CASSQRPSGPYEQYF.

V and J are TRBV6-5 and TRBJ2-5, with 7 nucleotides matching TRBD1. The CDR3 loop spans 14 amino acids. After removal of 2 bases from V and 3 bases from J, the junction contained 3 bases not matched to a gene. Germline V gene sequence: CDR1 MNHEY, CDR2 SVGAGI. The CDR3 sequence: CASSYRDSEETQYF. The CDR3 nucleotides read TGTGCCAGCAGTTACCGGGACAGTGAAGAGACCCAGTACTTC.

The chain uses TRBV27 and TRBJ1-1; D unresolved. From germline, CDR1 is MNHEY and CDR2 SMNVEV (reference sequence). V lost 0 bases, J lost 3 bases, and 8 bases lay in between. The CDR3 is 14 amino acids. In DNA form, the CDR3 reads TGTGCCAGCAGTTTATCAGGGAGCCACACTGAAGCTTTCTTT. Residues: CASSLSGSHTEAFF.

CDR3 nucleotides: TGTGCCAGTATAGATTCGACAGGGGACTATGGCTACACCTTC. This encodes CASIDSTGDYGYTF. The chain joins TRBV19 to TRBJ1-2; 8 positions match TRBD1. Unmatched junction bases numbered 7, after V lost 7 bases and J lost 3 bases. Germline values: CDR1 LNHDA, CDR2 SQIVND (reference sequence). This CDR3 has 14 amino acids.

The chain links TRBV7-6 to TRBJ2-1; 13 bases fit TRBD2. CDR3 size: 15 residues. V shed 4 bases, J shed 7 bases, and the junction held 4 bases outside the gene matches. CDR1 and CDR2 (germline): SGHVS, FNYEAQ. The CDR3, as DNA: TGTGCCAGCAGCTCACTGACTAGCGGGGGGAATGAGCAGTTCTTC. Its protein is CASSSLTSGGNEQFF. The entire variable domain, with the rest obtained from reference TRBV7-6 and TRBJ2-1, is as follows: GAGVSQSPRYKVTKRGQDVALRCDPISGHVSLYWYRQALGQGPEFLTYFNYEAQQDKSGLPNDRFSAERPEGSISTLTIQRTEQRDSAMYRCASSSLTSGGNEQFFGPGTRLTVL.

This rearrangement joins TRBV13 to TRBJ1-1, with 9 bases aligning to TRBD1. The CDR3 has 17 residues. Germline V CDR1 and CDR2: PRHDT, FYEKMQ (reference sequence). The V and J ends lost 5 bases and 0 bases, in that order; junction bases with no gene match: 10. CDR3 sequence reads: CASSITGTGIMNTEAFF. DNA for the CDR3: TGTGCCAGCAGCATCACCGGGACAGGGATCATGAACACTGAAGCTTTCTTT.

The chain is built from TRBV5-1 and TRBJ2-7, with D possibly being TRBD1 (6 bases). V was shortened by 0 bases and J by 3 bases, with 13 bases between the two germline ends. The CDR3 sequence is 15 residues long. Germline values: CDR1 SGHRS, CDR2 YFSETQ. CDR3 amino acids: CASSLVDRRDYEQYF. CDR3 in DNA: TGCGCCAGCAGCTTGGTAGACAGGAGAGACTACGAGCAGTACTTC. Variable domain in full (rest from reference TRBV5-1 and TRBJ2-7): KAGVTQTPRYLIKTRGQQVTLSCSPISGHRSVSWYQQTPGQGLQFLFEYFSETQRNKGNFPGRFSGRQFSNSRSEMNVSTLELGDSALYLCASSLVDRRDYEQYFGPGTRLTVT.

The V gene is TRBV6-4, the J gene TRBJ2-1; 12 bases are shared with TRBD1. V lost 2 bases, J lost 8 bases, and 10 bases stayed unmatched. The CDR3 covers 17 residues. Germline CDR1 MRHNA, CDR2 SNTAGT. The CDR3 reads CASSDGNPGQGADEQFF. The CDR3 DNA reads as TGTGCCAGCAGTGACGGCAATCCGGGACAGGGGGCGGATGAGCAGTTCTTC.

This clone showed up just once. The gene calls are TRBV5-4 and TRBJ2-7; 9 bases fit TRBD2. Trimming cost V 0 bases and J 2 bases; bases outside gene matches: 3. Germline CDR1 and CDR2: SGHNT and YYREEE (reference sequence). CDR3 size: 15 residues. DNA of the CDR3: TGTGCCAGCAGCTTGGTGGTAGCGGGAGCCTACGAGCAGTACTTC. Its translation is CASSLVVAGAYEQYF.

The J gene is TRBJ2-7, the V gene TRBV4-1; possible D gene TRBD1, 6 bases. Germline V CDR1 and CDR2: MGHRA, YSYEKL. The CDR3 spans 15 residues. Trimming took 0 bases from V and 2 from J, leaving 11 bases between them. The CDR3 region has the DNA TGCGCCAGCAGCCAAGACAGGGGAGACACCTACGAGCAGTACTTC. Protein product: CASSQDRGDTYEQYF.